A selection of T cell receptor beta chains follows, all from one sample in a study of T-cell memory formation after mild COVID-19. TCRdb analysed the 5' RACE reads with MiXCR anew, one entry per CDR3 protein. Among 350,000 to 500,000 distinct CDR3 sequences listed, over 15% were seen once. Sequenced material: PBMCs or a T cell subset sorted from them (not recorded which). The origin of the receptors is a man aged 18-30 years who had mild COVID-19 (a few samples of this study predate the infection). Cell type and time point are not known. Each CDR3 is given with its conserved first and last residue. The D gene is left open where the match is weak. The size entry is marked missing in some rows and otherwise reads once, few, many or a size class.

TGTGCCAGCAGCCTCAGGGGCGGGGGGGCCGAAGAGACCCAGTACTTC,CASSLRGGGAEETQYF,few,TRBD2,TRBV7-2,TRBJ2-5
TGTGCCAGCAGCTCGCAGGGGATGTCGGGGTCCTACGAGCAGTACTTC,CASSSQGMSGSYEQYF,.,.,TRBV7-2,TRBJ2-7
TGTGCCAGCAGCCGGGGACTAGCGGGGGTCGACAATGAGCAGTTCTTC,CASSRGLAGVDNEQFF,.,TRBD2,TRBV28,TRBJ2-1
TGTGCCAGCAGCTTATATGAGGCCTCTAACACCGGGGAGCTGTTTTTT,CASSLYEASNTGELFF,few,.,TRBV7-6,TRBJ2-2
TGTGCCATCAGTGGCACAGGGGGCAATCAGCCCCAGCATTTT,CAISGTGGNQPQHF,.,TRBD1,TRBV10-3,TRBJ1-5
TGTGCCAGCAGCGTAGTAGCGGGGGGAGTGAATGAGCAGTTCTTC,CASSVVAGGVNEQFF,.,TRBD2,TRBV9,TRBJ2-1
TGTGCCAGCAGCTTAGCTTCCCCTGAAGCTTTCTTT,CASSLASPEAFF,few,.,TRBV7-9,TRBJ1-1
TGTGCCACCCGACGGGGGGCTTACAATGAGCAGTTCTTC,CATRRGAYNEQFF,many,.,TRBV24-1,TRBJ2-1
TGTGCCAGCAGCGCTCGGGACTTGAACACCGGGGAGCTGTTTTTT,CASSARDLNTGELFF,few,.,TRBV7-9,TRBJ2-2
TGTGCCGACACCCAAGGGGGCTACACCTTC,CADTQGGYTF,few,.,TRBV6-4,TRBJ1-2
TGCAGTGCTAGGAGGGCAGCTCTCACAGATACGCAGTATTTT,CSARRAALTDTQYF,.,.,TRBV20-1,TRBJ2-3
TGCGCCAGCAGCGAAGCGGGGGGGTACAATGAGCAGTTCTTC,CASSEAGGYNEQFF,few,TRBD2,TRBV5-1,TRBJ2-1
TGTGCCAGCAGTGATTGGGCAGGGACTGAAGCTTTCTTT,CASSDWAGTEAFF,many,.,TRBV2,TRBJ1-1
TGTGCCAGTTCTAGCGGGGCCTACAATGAGCAGTTCTTC,CASSSGAYNEQFF,many,TRBD2,TRBV28,TRBJ2-1
TGTGCCAGCATTTGGGGCTCCGGCTCTGGAAACACCATATATTTT,CASIWGSGSGNTIYF,few,.,TRBV12-3/TRBV12-4,TRBJ1-3
TGTGCCAGCAGCTTAGTTCCTGGACAGGGCTATGAGCAGTTCTTC,CASSLVPGQGYEQFF,many,TRBD1,TRBV7-2,TRBJ2-1
TGTGCCAGCAACAAACTACAGGCGAACTATGGCTACACCTTC,CASNKLQANYGYTF,few,.,TRBV7-2,TRBJ1-2
TGTGCCAGCAGGGATTGGAATAGCAATCAGCCCCAGCATTTT,CASRDWNSNQPQHF,.,.,TRBV2,TRBJ1-5
TGCGCCAGCACGGCACAGGGCCGCTACGAGCAGTACTTC,CASTAQGRYEQYF,.,.,TRBV5-1,TRBJ2-7
TGTGCCAGCAGCTTAAGCCAGATCGGTGAGACCCAGTACTTC,CASSLSQIGETQYF,few,.,TRBV7-9,TRBJ2-5
TGCGCCAGCGGCGAGCGCACAGATACGCAGTATTTT,CASGERTDTQYF,.,.,TRBV5-1,TRBJ2-3
TGTGCCACCAGCAGAGATAACAGGGCAGGAGAGAAACTGTTTTTT,CATSRDNRAGEKLFF,few,.,TRBV15,TRBJ1-4
TGCAGCGTTGTGAACGGCCCAGTGAACACTGAAGCTTTCTTT,CSVVNGPVNTEAFF,.,.,TRBV29-1,TRBJ1-1
TGCAGTGCTAGTCTGCGAGGGGGGAACACCGGGGAGCTGTTTTTT,CSASLRGGNTGELFF,.,.,TRBV20-1,TRBJ2-2
TGCGCCAGCAGCGGGGGACAGGGGAGGACTGAAGCTTTCTTT,CASSGGQGRTEAFF,few,TRBD1,TRBV5-1,TRBJ1-1
TGTGCCAGCAGCCTCAGCGGGGGGTCTTCCTACGAGCAGTACTTC,CASSLSGGSSYEQYF,.,TRBD2,TRBV7-3,TRBJ2-7
TGTGCCAGCAGCCCCGGCGGGGCTCCCAAAGAGACCCAGTACTTC,CASSPGGAPKETQYF,.,.,TRBV9,TRBJ2-5
TGTGCCAGCAGCCCTACTCGAGAGTACACTGAAGCTTTCTTT,CASSPTREYTEAFF,.,.,TRBV3-1,TRBJ1-1
TGTGCCAGCAGCTCCCCCCGAGGGCTTGAAGCTTTCTTT,CASSSPRGLEAFF,many,.,TRBV7-8,TRBJ1-1
TGTGCCAGCACCCGGGACGGGGGTCCAGATACGCAGTATTTT,CASTRDGGPDTQYF,few,.,TRBV3-1,TRBJ2-3
TGTGCCAGCAGAAGTTCGTCCCAAGGCAAAAACATTCAGTACTTC,CASRSSSQGKNIQYF,.,.,TRBV12-3/TRBV12-4,TRBJ2-4
TGTGCCAGCAGCTTCCACCGGGACAGCCTTAATGAAAAACTGTTTTTT,CASSFHRDSLNEKLFF,few,TRBD1,TRBV11-2,TRBJ1-4
TGTGCCAGCAGCTTCGGAACGGGGGTCCGGAACACTGAAGCTTTCTTT,CASSFGTGVRNTEAFF,few,.,TRBV7-6,TRBJ1-1
TGTGCCAGCAGCTTGGAGGGCGGACAGTACCAAGAGACCCAGTACTTC,CASSLEGGQYQETQYF,.,.,TRBV7-9,TRBJ2-5
TGCAGCGTTGAAGGGGGCGCAGGCTATGGCTACACCTTC,CSVEGGAGYGYTF,.,.,TRBV29-1,TRBJ1-2
TGTGCCAGCAGTCGATGGGGACCCCTCGAGAACACAGATACGCAGTATTTT,CASSRWGPLENTDTQYF,.,.,TRBV7-2,TRBJ2-3
TGTGCCAGTCGTGACAGGGATGGGCGGGAGACCCAGTACTTC,CASRDRDGRETQYF,few,TRBD1,TRBV12-3/TRBV12-4,TRBJ2-5
TGCGCCAGCAGCCAAGATCAAAGATCCAACTATGGCTACACCTTC,CASSQDQRSNYGYTF,.,.,TRBV4-3,TRBJ1-2
TGTGCCAGCAGCACACAGGGAGTAAGCAATCAGCCCCAGCATTTT,CASSTQGVSNQPQHF,many,.,TRBV7-2,TRBJ1-5
TGCGCCAGCAGCCAAGGGTCCAACGGAGCTTTCTTT,CASSQGSNGAFF,few,.,TRBV4-1,TRBJ1-1
TGTGCCAGCAGACTAGCGGGGGGCCGCACCGGGGAGCTGTTTTTT,CASRLAGGRTGELFF,few,TRBD2,TRBV12-3/TRBV12-4,TRBJ2-2
TGTGCCAGCAGTTTGTCTTGGGCAGATACGCAGTATTTT,CASSLSWADTQYF,many,.,TRBV27,TRBJ2-3
TGTGCCAGCAGCCCGGGGGGTAACAATGAGCAGTTCTTC,CASSPGGNNEQFF,few,TRBD2,TRBV7-2,TRBJ2-1
TGCAGTGCTAGAAGTAGCGGGGGCTTTGAGACCCAGTACTTC,CSARSSGGFETQYF,.,TRBD2,TRBV20-1,TRBJ2-5
TGCAGCGGGGGAGACGGAACCTTCTATGGCTACACCTTC,CSGGDGTFYGYTF,few,.,TRBV29-1,TRBJ1-2
TGTGCCCGCTCCGCGGTGAGGGGCACTGAAGCTTTCTTT,CARSAVRGTEAFF,.,.,TRBV30,TRBJ1-1
TGTGCCAGCAGTTACGGCGAAGTCAGTGGCGCTTTCTTT,CASSYGEVSGAFF,few,.,TRBV6-2/TRBV6-3,TRBJ1-1
TGTGCCAGCTCACCACGCGGGACTAATGAAAAACTGTTTTTT,CASSPRGTNEKLFF,.,.,TRBV18,TRBJ1-4
TGTGCCAGCATACCTCCCACCCCGGCTAGCCGGGGGACCCAGTACTTC,CASIPPTPASRGTQYF,few,.,TRBV27,TRBJ2-5
TGTGCCAGCAGCGTAGCGTGGCTGGCAGATACGCAGTATTTT,CASSVAWLADTQYF,few,.,TRBV9,TRBJ2-3
TGTGCCAGCAGCGCCGATGGAAGGGGCGGTTTTCGCGCCTACGAGCAGTACTTC,CASSADGRGGFRAYEQYF,.,.,TRBV9,TRBJ2-7
TGTGCCAGCAGCCAGGAGTTTAGCAACGAGCAGTACTTC,CASSQEFSNEQYF,many,.,TRBV27,TRBJ2-7
TGTGCCACCAGCGAAAGGTTCCCCCAGCCCCAGCATTTT,CATSERFPQPQHF,few,.,TRBV15,TRBJ1-5
TGTGCCAGCAGCTTAACGGGGCGGTACACCGGGGAGCTGTTTTTT,CASSLTGRYTGELFF,few,.,TRBV7-6,TRBJ2-2
TGTGCCAGCGGGAGGGATCGAGAGCAGTACTTC,CASGRDREQYF,.,TRBD2,TRBV7-9,TRBJ2-7
TGTGCCAGCAGTTTATCATCTTGGACCGGGGAGCTGTTTTTT,CASSLSSWTGELFF,many,.,TRBV28,TRBJ2-2
TGCGCCAGCAGCTTGTCGCTAGCGGGGGGGCCTAGGGAGCAGTACTTC,CASSLSLAGGPREQYF,.,TRBD2,TRBV5-1,TRBJ2-7
TGCAGCGTTGAAGATAGGGGAGTGGTACATTTT,CSVEDRGVVHF,few,.,TRBV29-1,TRBJ1-5
TGTGCCAGCAGCCCTCGAGTTTCGGAGCCCCAGCATTTT,CASSPRVSEPQHF,few,.,TRBV7-2,TRBJ1-5